This entry lists 4 T cell receptor beta chains sequenced from one sample in a study of shared clonotypes between healthy human individuals. Some clones are missing from TCRdb's copy, which holds only in-frame ones; the method was immunoSEQ multiplex PCR. Seen here are about 640,000 clones, about three quarters observed once, and the top ten hold approximately 1.8%. Source material: memory CD4+ T cells sorted from blood. The subset denotes: CD45RA-negative fraction. The receptors derive from a woman in her twenties or thirties in good health.

The V gene is TRBV7-2, the J gene TRBJ1-4; D may be TRBD1 (5 bases). The germline V gene has CDR1 SGHTA and CDR2 FQGNSA. The CDR3 is 19 amino acids. Trimming shortened V by 2 bases and J by 0 bases, and 19 bases separated the two germline ends. CDR3 DNA sequence: TGTGCCAGCAGCTTAATCGGTCGTCGTCCAGGGACAACTAATGAAAAACTGTTTTTT. This encodes CASSLIGRRPGTTNEKLFF.

DNA for the CDR3: TGTGCCAGCAGTTCAGCTCAGGGGAACACTGAAGCTTTCTTT. Translation gives CASSSAQGNTEAFF. This chain connects TRBV6-1 to TRBJ1-1; D might be TRBD1 (5 bases). This CDR3 contains 14 residues. Between the trimmed V and J ends, which lost 5 bases and 1 base, there was a span of 11 bases. Germline V gene sequence: CDR1 MNHNS, CDR2 SASEGT.

This clone came up a few times. The V gene is TRBV27, the J gene TRBJ2-2, with TRBD2 matching 14 bases. Germline values: CDR1 MNHEY, CDR2 SMNVEV (reference sequence). This CDR3 is 17 amino acids long. The trim removed 5 bases at V and 7 bases at J, leaving 9 bases unmatched. The CDR3 loop reads CASSPRGGTSGGGELFF. CDR3 nucleotides: TGTGCCAGCAGTCCTAGGGGAGGGACTAGCGGGGGCGGGGAGCTGTTTTTT.

V and J are TRBV11-1 and TRBJ2-1; possible D gene TRBD1, 6 bases. The V gene's germline CDR1 is SGHAT and CDR2 FQDESV (reference sequence). V was cut by 5 bases and J by 11 bases, with 13 bases left in between. The CDR3 is 12 residues long. Here the CDR3 reads CASSTGFPKQFF. CDR3 nucleotide sequence: TGTGCCAGCAGCACAGGGTTCCCTAAGCAGTTCTTC. The full variable domain, in which reference TRBV11-1 and TRBJ2-1 provide the parts outside the CDR3, is EAEVAQSPRYKITEKSQAVAFWCDPISGHATLYWYRQILGQGPELLVQFQDESVVDDSQLPKDRFSAERLKGVDSTLKIQPAELGDSAMYLCASSTGFPKQFFGPGTRLTVL.